This is a list of T cell receptor beta chains from one sample in a study of blood T cells in healthy people across ages. In TCRdb, the 5' RACE reads were re-called with MiXCR into one record per CDR3 protein. The repertoire holds about a million distinct CDR3 sequences, with approximately 50% as singletons. The specimen sequenced was blood. All receptors come from an older woman in good health. The CDR3 runs from the conserved cysteine through the conserved F or W. Each record gives: V gene, CDR3 protein.

V: TRBV5-1
CDR3: CASSFSEWFEQFF

V: TRBV7-3
CDR3: CASSPIAGAPTGANVLTF

V: TRBV6-6
CDR3: CASSHDLLAGVDTQYF

V: TRBV28
CDR3: CASSSRGSASRNEQFF

V: TRBV20-1
CDR3: CSAQTRSNEKLFF

V: TRBV28
CDR3: CASSFDRLYYGYTF

V: TRBV20-1
CDR3: CSAGRNRGGVRNEQFF

V: TRBV30
CDR3: CAGASYNEQFF

V: TRBV2
CDR3: CASSVQGLSYNEQFF

V: TRBV29-1
CDR3: CSVTTGGGKTQYF

V: TRBV4-3
CDR3: CASSQDPARGGDNEQFF

V: TRBV20-1
CDR3: CSAGQGPVTQYF

V: TRBV7-2
CDR3: CASSLDRVPYYEQYF

V: TRBV15
CDR3: CATSIDSVLGGLYNEQFF

V: TRBV20-1
CDR3: CSARGILGGIPSYNEQFF

V: TRBV10-3
CDR3: CAIRPDLSSYEQYF

V: TRBV15
CDR3: CATSPGDSQETQYF

V: TRBV29-1
CDR3: CSVDLRPNNEQFF

V: TRBV7-2
CDR3: CASSSLGRTSGKGLDNEQFF

V: TRBV4-1
CDR3: CASSQPIGQGDYRLGEQYF

V: TRBV7-2
CDR3: CASSLSPDEQYF

V: TRBV20-1
CDR3: CSVRQGAGNTIYF

V: TRBV4-1
CDR3: CASSQDPPNTEAFF

V: TRBV28
CDR3: CASRESRGRTDTQYF

V: TRBV4-3
CDR3: CASSQDVTGGQPQHF